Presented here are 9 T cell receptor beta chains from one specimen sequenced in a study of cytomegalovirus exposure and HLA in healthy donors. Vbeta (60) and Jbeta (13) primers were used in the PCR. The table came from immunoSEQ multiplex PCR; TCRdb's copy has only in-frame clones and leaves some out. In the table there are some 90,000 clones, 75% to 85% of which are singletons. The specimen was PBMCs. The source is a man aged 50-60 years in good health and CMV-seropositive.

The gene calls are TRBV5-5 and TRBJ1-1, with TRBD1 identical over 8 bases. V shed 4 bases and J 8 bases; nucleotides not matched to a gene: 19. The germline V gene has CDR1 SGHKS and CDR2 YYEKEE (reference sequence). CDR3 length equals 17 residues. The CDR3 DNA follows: TGTGCCAGCAGCCCAGCCCAACAGATACATCGACAGGGGGAAGCTTTCTTT. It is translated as CASSPAQQIHRQGEAFF.

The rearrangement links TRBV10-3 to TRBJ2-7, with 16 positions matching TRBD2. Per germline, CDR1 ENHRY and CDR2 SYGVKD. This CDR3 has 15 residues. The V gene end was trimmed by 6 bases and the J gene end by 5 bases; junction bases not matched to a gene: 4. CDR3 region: CAIRGLAGGPNEQYF. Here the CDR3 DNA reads TGTGCCATCAGGGGACTAGCGGGAGGGCCTAACGAGCAGTACTTC.

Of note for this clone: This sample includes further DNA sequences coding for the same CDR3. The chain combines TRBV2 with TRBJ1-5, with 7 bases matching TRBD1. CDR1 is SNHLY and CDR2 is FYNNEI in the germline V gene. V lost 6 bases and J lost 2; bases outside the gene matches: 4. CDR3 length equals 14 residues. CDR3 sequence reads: CASSPDRGNQPQHF. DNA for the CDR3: TGTGCCAGCAGCCCCGACAGGGGCAATCAGCCCCAGCATTTT.

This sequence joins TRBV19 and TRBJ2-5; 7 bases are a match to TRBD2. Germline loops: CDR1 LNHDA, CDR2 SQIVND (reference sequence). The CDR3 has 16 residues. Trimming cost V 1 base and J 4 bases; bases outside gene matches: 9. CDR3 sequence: CASSIVASPGGETQYF. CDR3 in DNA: TGTGCCAGTAGTATAGTGGCTAGCCCGGGGGGAGAGACCCAGTACTTC.

This chain's CDR3 is CASSYSRGQPQHF. In DNA, the CDR3 is TGTGCCAGCAGTTACTCCAGGGGACAGCCCCAGCATTTT. This chain connects TRBV6-5 to TRBJ1-5, with D possibly being TRBD1 (6 bases). The V gene lost 0 bases and the J gene lost 7 bases, with 7 bases spanning the gap. Germline CDR1 reads MNHEY; CDR2 reads SVGAGI. The CDR3 length is 13 residues.

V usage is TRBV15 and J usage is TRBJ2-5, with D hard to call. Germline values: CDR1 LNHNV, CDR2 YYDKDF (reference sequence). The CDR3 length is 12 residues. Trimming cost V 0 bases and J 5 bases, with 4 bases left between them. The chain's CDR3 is CATSRDRETQYF. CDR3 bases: TGTGCCACCAGCAGAGATCGGGAGACCCAGTACTTC.

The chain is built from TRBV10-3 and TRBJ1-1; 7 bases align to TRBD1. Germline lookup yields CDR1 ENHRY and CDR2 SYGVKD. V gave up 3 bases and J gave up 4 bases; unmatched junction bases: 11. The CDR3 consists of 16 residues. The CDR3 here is CAISDPRQGPGTEAFF. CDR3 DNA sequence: TGTGCCATCAGTGACCCCAGACAGGGCCCGGGCACTGAAGCTTTCTTT.

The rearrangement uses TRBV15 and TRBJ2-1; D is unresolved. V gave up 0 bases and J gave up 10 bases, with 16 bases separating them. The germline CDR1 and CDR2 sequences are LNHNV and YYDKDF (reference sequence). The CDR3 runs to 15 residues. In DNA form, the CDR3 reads TGTGCCACCAGCAGAGATCTTTCCCAGGTTGGGGAGCAGTTCTTC. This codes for CATSRDLSQVGEQFF.

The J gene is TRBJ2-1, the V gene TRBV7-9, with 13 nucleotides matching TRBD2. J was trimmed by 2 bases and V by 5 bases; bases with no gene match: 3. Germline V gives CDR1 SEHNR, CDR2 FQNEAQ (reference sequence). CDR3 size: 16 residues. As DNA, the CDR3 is TGTGCCAGCAGCCCGGGACTAGCGGGAACCTACAATGAGCAGTTCTTC. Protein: CASSPGLAGTYNEQFF.